The 14 T cell receptor beta chains reported below all come from one sample, sequenced in a study of blood T cells in healthy people across ages. Sample-barcoded 5' priming and a J-beta primer mix drove a second PCR of roughly 6 to 12 cycles. TCRdb reprocessed the 5' RACE reads via MiXCR and lists one record per CDR3 protein. The sample includes about 630,000 distinct CDR3 sequences, around 21% seen only once; the top ten take under 4%. The source material was blood. These receptors originate from a man between 65 and 85 years old in good health.

This clonotype was seen ten or more times. V usage is TRBV7-2 and J usage is TRBJ2-6; D possibly corresponds to TRBD1 (5 bases). CDR1 is SGHTA and CDR2 is FQGNSA in the germline V gene. This CDR3 spans 16 amino acids. The ends were cut back, 1 base at V and 0 bases at J, with 7 bases in the middle. CDR3 DNA sequence: TGTGCCAGCAGCTTAGGTGACAGCTCTGGGGCCAACGTCCTGACTTTC. Encoded protein: CASSLGDSSGANVLTF.

This rearrangement joins TRBV6-5 to TRBJ1-2; 9 bases map to TRBD1. The CDR3 extends over 17 amino acids. V trimming: 2 bases; J trimming: 2 bases; junction bases outside the gene matches: 9. CDR1 is MNHEY and CDR2 is SVGAGI in the germline V gene. The CDR3 DNA sequence: TGTGCCAGCAGTTACAGTTCGGGACAGGGCCAGAACTATGGCTACACCTTC. This translates into CASSYSSGQGQNYGYTF.

This clonotype was counted between two and nine times. The rearrangement links TRBV20-1 to TRBJ2-7, with D perhaps TRBD1 or TRBD2 (5 bases each). Looked up from germline, CDR1 is DFQATT and CDR2 is SNEGSKA (reference sequence). Trimming cost V 3 bases and J 6 bases, with 15 bases left between them. CDR3 length equals 13 residues. The CDR3 DNA reads TGCAGTGCTAGGGGACCCCCAACGGGCGAGCAGTACTTC. It is translated as CSARGPPTGEQYF.

V is TRBV20-1 and J is TRBJ2-7, with D perhaps TRBD2 (5 bases). Germline-derived CDR1 and CDR2 are DFQATT and SNEGSKA (reference sequence). V lost 1 base, J lost 5 bases, and 12 bases lay in between. This CDR3 has 13 residues. The CDR3 spells CSARALAEDEQYF. The CDR3 DNA is TGCAGTGCTAGAGCCCTAGCTGAGGACGAGCAGTACTTC.

The chain carries TRBV2 and TRBJ1-5; 7 bases match TRBD1. J lost 6 bases, V lost 8 bases, and 7 bases had no gene match. The germline gives CDR1 SNHLY, CDR2 FYNNEI. The CDR3 is 13 amino acids. CDR3: CASQGTDGQPQHF. The DNA of the CDR3 is TGTGCCAGCCAAGGGACAGACGGTCAGCCCCAGCATTTT.

This clonotype was observed a few times. This rearrangement joins TRBV4-3 to TRBJ2-6, with D tentatively TRBD1 or TRBD2 (5 bases each). Germline CDR1 reads LGHNA; CDR2 reads YSLEER. The CDR3 spans 17 residues. V shed 6 bases and J shed 0 bases, with 15 bases lying between them. For the CDR3, the DNA is TGCGCCAGCAGAGGGGAGACAGAAAGCTCTGGGGCCAACGTCCTGACTTTC. Translated, it gives CASRGETESSGANVLTF.

The chain couples TRBV4-1 to TRBJ2-2, with D possibly matching TRBD1 (6 bases). The germline gives CDR1 MGHRA, CDR2 YSYEKL. There are 15 residues in the CDR3. V was trimmed by 3 bases and J by 1 base, leaving 9 bases between them. Here the CDR3 reads CASSHMDRNTGELFF. CDR3 in DNA: TGCGCCAGCAGCCATATGGACAGGAACACCGGGGAGCTGTTTTTT.

Concerning this clonotype itself: One junction end does not reproduce the germline sequence, and a read error may be involved. The rearrangement uses TRBV6-5 and TRBJ2-5, with D uncertain. The germline CDR1 and CDR2 sequences are MNHEY and SVGAGI. The CDR3 loop spans 15 amino acids. The CDR3 loop reads CASSYSLDGHETQYF. The DNA of the CDR3 is TGTGCCAGCAGCTACTCGTTGGACGGCCATGAGACCCAGTACTTC.

V is TRBV7-9 and J is TRBJ2-1; 9 positions match TRBD2. In germline, CDR1 is SEHNR, CDR2 FQNEAQ (reference sequence). J gave up 9 bases and V 5 bases, and 8 bases lay outside the gene matches. The CDR3 loop spans 14 amino acids. The DNA for the CDR3 is TGTGCCAGCAGCCCCGTGGGACTAGCTGGTGAGCAGTTCTTC. This translates into CASSPVGLAGEQFF. Using reference TRBV7-9 and TRBJ2-1 for the parts outside the CDR3, the full variable domain is DTGVSQNPRHKITKRGQNVTFRCDPISEHNRLYWYRQTLGQGPEFLTYFQNEAQLEKSRLLSDRFSAERPKGSFSTLEIQRTEQGDSAMYLCASSPVGLAGEQFFGPGTRLTVL.

This clonotype was detected only a few times. The V call is TRBV6-2 or TRBV6-3, the J call TRBJ2-1, with 10 positions matching TRBD2. V lost 0 bases to trimming and J lost 3 bases; unmatched junction nucleotides: 5. The germline V gene has CDR1 MNHEY and CDR2 SVGEGT. The CDR3 has 17 residues. In DNA, the CDR3 is TGTGCCAGCAGTTACTCGATAGCGGGAGGTGACTACAATGAGCAGTTCTTC. Its protein is CASSYSIAGGDYNEQFF.

This clonotype was counted between two and nine times. The chain joins TRBV28 to TRBJ2-5; TRBD1 matches 10 bases. The CDR3 has 15 amino acids. CDR1 and CDR2 from the germline V gene are MDHEN and SYDVKM. V was pared by 6 bases and J by 5 bases, with 9 bases of the junction left unmatched. DNA for the CDR3: TGTGCCAGCAGGACAGGGGGCGAGAGTTGGGAGACCCAGTACTTC. It codes for CASRTGGESWETQYF.

This rearrangement joins TRBV25-1 to TRBJ2-1; 9 positions match TRBD2. V was pared by 1 base and J by 9 bases, with 10 bases of the junction left unmatched. The CDR3 runs to 16 residues. Germline-derived CDR1 and CDR2 are MGHDK and SYGVNS. DNA of the CDR3: TGTGCCAGCAGTGAATTTGCGTTAGCGGGAGAGGTTGAGCAGTTCTTC. Protein: CASSEFALAGEVEQFF. The complete variable domain, with remaining parts taken from reference TRBV25-1 and TRBJ2-1, reads EADIYQTPRYLVIGTGKKITLECSQTMGHDKMYWYQQDPGMELHLIHYSYGVNSTEKGDLSSESTVSRIRTEHFPLTLESARPSHTSQYLCASSEFALAGEVEQFFGPGTRLTVL.

The rearrangement joins TRBV6-5 to TRBJ1-1; a weak D match, TRBD1 (6 bases). The CDR3 is 14 residues long. The germline CDR1 and CDR2 sequences are MNHEY and SVGAGI. With 2 bases removed from V and 1 base from J, the gap between germline ends came to 8 bases. CDR3 loop: CASSYRTENTEAFF. CDR3 DNA: TGTGCCAGCAGTTACCGGACAGAGAACACTGAAGCTTTCTTT.

The J gene is TRBJ2-1, the V gene TRBV14; TRBD1 agrees at 11 bases. V lost 2 bases, J lost 9 bases, and 9 bases stayed unmatched. The germline CDR1 and CDR2 sequences are SGHDN and FVKESK. This CDR3 region has 16 residues. The CDR3 is CASSQIGQGAFTEQFF. The CDR3, as DNA: TGTGCCAGCAGCCAAATAGGACAGGGGGCGTTTACTGAGCAGTTCTTC.